The rows below give T cell receptor beta chains drawn from one sample of a study of T cell changes during pregnancy in multiple sclerosis. TCRdb keeps only in-frame clones here, not all; method: immunoSEQ multiplex PCR. The sample records tens of thousands of clones, approximately 89% being singletons. The sample was peripheral blood, taken before pregnancy. The receptors were sampled from a female donor with multiple sclerosis, enrolled in a pregnancy study. CDR3s include the opening cysteine and the closing phenylalanine or tryptophan.

J | V | CDR3
TRBJ1-5 | TRBV27 | CASWGQGFNQPQHF
TRBJ1-1 | TRBV18 | CASSLGGTENTEAFF
TRBJ2-1 | TRBV14 | CASSQLQGDYNEQFF
TRBJ2-7 | TRBV29-1 | CSYLAGPSYEQYF
TRBJ1-2 | TRBV5-1 | CASSLAGAANYGYTF
TRBJ1-5 | TRBV18 | CASSPPSGYSNQPQHF
TRBJ2-1 | TRBV27 | CASSWTGRMNPYNEQFF
TRBJ2-3 | TRBV4-1 | CASSQDRGGTQYF
TRBJ1-5 | TRBV15 | CATSRGGQGGQPQHF
TRBJ2-3 | TRBV5-1 | CASSPRETGTDTQYF
TRBJ2-7 | TRBV11-2 | CASSHPGQSASYEQYF
TRBJ2-1 | TRBV7-7 | CASSSGQVNYNEQFF
TRBJ1-5 | TRBV7-6 | CASSLRDRDQPQHF
TRBJ2-7 | TRBV29-1 | CSVEDPQGELYEQYF
TRBJ2-7 | TRBV12-1 | CASSFGPSRNEQYF
TRBJ1-3 | TRBV18 | CASSPDRGTGNTIYF
TRBJ2-3 | TRBV5-1 | CASSLRQGTDTQYF
TRBJ1-5 | TRBV27 | CASSLLGANQPQHF
TRBJ2-1 | TRBV7-9 | CASSRKDSYNEQFF
TRBJ2-3 | TRBV28 | CASSIPGLAGGSTDTQYF
TRBJ2-7 | TRBV19 | CASSINRVVHEQYF
TRBJ1-5 | TRBV7-2 | CASSLLGTEGGYSNQPQHF
TRBJ2-1 | TRBV7-2 | CASSPKAGGIINEQFF
TRBJ2-7 | TRBV27 | CASRTVESYEQYF
TRBJ2-1 | TRBV6-4 | CASSPTTGSPYNEQFF
TRBJ1-4 | TRBV25-1 | CASSDRGRLSEKLFF
TRBJ1-4 | TRBV7-8 | CASSSRVLTREEKLFF
TRBJ2-7 | TRBV4-1 | CASSLRTRTSGSLYEQYF
TRBJ2-1 | TRBV5-1 | CASSLEPGGQDEQFF
TRBJ1-5 | TRBV28 | CASRSGAGNQPQHF
TRBJ1-2 | TRBV2 | CASSEALPKGFANYGYTF
TRBJ1-4 | TRBV4-2 | CASSQDQGQELNEKLFF
TRBJ2-3 | TRBV12-5 | CASGLSLAGRDTQYF
TRBJ2-2 | TRBV5-4 | CASSPGLHTGELFF
TRBJ1-2 | TRBV7-9 | CASSLGGWGYTF
TRBJ2-2 | TRBV5-8 | CASSRDRGLYTGELFF
TRBJ2-2 | TRBV2 | CASSLVRIAGGNTGELFF